This T cell receptor (beta chain) emerged from a study of blood T cell repertoires in COVID-19. Study overall: Samples representing acute and convalescent COVID-19 were sourced from the United States, Italy and Spain.

Generated by immunoSEQ multiplex PCR, the TCRdb table keeps only in-frame clones and is missing some. This sample has about 220,000 clones, with roughly 85% found just once. CDR1 and CDR2 (germline): SQVTM, ANQGSEA. Trimming removed 5 bases from V and 7 bases from J; junction bases left unmatched: 7. This CDR3 has 16 residues. The specimen was peripheral blood. The sequence came from a woman in her seventies with COVID-19, enrolled during active disease. V gene TRBV29-1 combines with J gene TRBJ2-2; 16 nucleotides align to TRBD2. The CDR3 loop is CSVTGTSGGAGGELFF. As DNA, the CDR3 is TGCAGCGTTACCGGGACTAGCGGGGGGGCCGGCGGGGAGCTGTTTTTT.